What follows describes a single T cell receptor (beta chain). Its antigen is still unknown. No clone much larger than this one lies a single base away; base qualities are absent. The data are from a study of blood T cells in healthy people across ages (dated by TCRdb to about 2015). About the study as a whole: In model experiments, template switching captured roughly one uniquely barcoded TCR beta cDNA molecule for every two T cells. Donors of different ages were randomly distributed across sequencing lanes to avoid experimental bias. Age-related changes in TCR beta repertoire diversity were measured in the study by deep sequencing normalized with unique cDNA molecular identifiers. The study analyzed two additional independent replicas of 1 million unique cDNA reads from the same blood draw for two donors, one aged 18 to 30 and one aged 80 or older. Donors were grouped into four age groups: young (average 16 years), middle-aged (39), aged (around 66) and long-lived (about 90).

Donors were a few dozen systemically healthy Caucasian individuals from Russia aged roughly 6 to 100 years. About 9.6 milliliters of peripheral blood were collected from each donor into EDTA-treated Vacutainer tubes. Ficoll-Paque density-gradient centrifugation was used to isolate PBMCs, with at least 6.5 million per sample. Total RNA was extracted from PBMCs with Trizol reagent, with at least 5.5 micrograms obtained per sample. For every donor, an aliquot of PBMCs went through flow cytometry to measure the percentages of naive CD45RAhigh/CD27high T cells. Libraries were built with 5' RACE. TCRdb shows the sequencer as Illumina HiSeq 2500. A second PCR of about 6 to 12 cycles was run with a J-beta primer mix and a sample-barcoded 5' primer. A template-switch 5' adaptor carrying 12 random nucleotides introduced a unique molecular identifier onto each TCR beta cDNA molecule. At least 2.5 million CDR3-containing paired-end reads were obtained from each sample. The Mint cDNA synthesis kit, primed by a TRBC-specific oligonucleotide, was used to synthesize first-strand cDNA from all RNA. Following uracil-DNA glycosylase treatment, all cDNA underwent a first 18-cycle PCR with the universal primers M1SS and BC2_uni_R. In the source study's methods: Normalization of each sample was performed by random selection of 1 million high-quality reads, each carrying a distinct molecular identifier. Reads with shared molecular identifiers were discarded instead of being binned into consensus sequences. CDR3 identification, clonotype clustering and error correction used MiTCR with a Q25 quality threshold and the strictest error-elimination algorithm. A nonparametric unseen species model with Euler transformation was used to estimate lower-bound total TCR beta diversity. TCRdb trimmed public reads at Q25 via fastp, called clones via MiXCR and kept in-frame beta chains. Rows with one shared CDR3 protein collapse into an entry with the most common genes and DNA. TCRdb's processing, not the study's, gives the V and J calls here. The sample table records about 570,000 distinct CDR3 sequences; 27% of these occur just once. The top ten constitute roughly 20% of the sample.

The paper's findings and limits, for the study overall: Compared with the aged group, the long-lived group had more naive CD4+ T cells, fewer expanded clones and increased TCR diversity, suggesting age selection. Since profiling was done on bulk unsorted PBMCs, naive and antigen-experienced compartments could not be conclusively compared. The CMV infection status of donors was not known, potentially confounding age-related changes in expanded clonotypes. Estimates of total diversity based on one million sequenced T cells were considered lower bounds and underestimates. Observed TCR beta diversity per million T cells fell roughly linearly with age, and a significant reduction was already apparent by age roughly 40. The percentage of naive T cells measured by flow cytometry correlated strongly with observed TCR beta diversity.

The CDR3 sequence holds 11 residues, the cysteine and phenylalanine included. The only DNA kept is the CDR3, 33 bases in frame from the first base. According to the germline V gene, CDR1 reads MNHEY and CDR2 reads SVGAGI. Cut back by 2 bases and 8 bases, the V and J ends lie 6 bases apart. The sequence was obtained from a woman between 65 and 79 years old in good health. Input material: blood. The sequence joins TRBV6-5 to TRBJ2-5, with the D gene uncertain. The DNA sequence reads TGTGCCAGCAGTTACAAGGGAACCCAGTACTTC. This encodes CASSYKGTQYF.